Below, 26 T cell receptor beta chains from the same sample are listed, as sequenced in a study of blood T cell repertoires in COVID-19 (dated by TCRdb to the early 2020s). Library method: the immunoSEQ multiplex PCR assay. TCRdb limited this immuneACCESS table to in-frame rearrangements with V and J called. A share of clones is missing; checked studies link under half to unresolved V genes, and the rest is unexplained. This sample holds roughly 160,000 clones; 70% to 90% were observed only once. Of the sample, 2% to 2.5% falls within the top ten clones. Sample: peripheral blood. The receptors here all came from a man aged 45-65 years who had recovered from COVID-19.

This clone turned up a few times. The CDR3 region is CASSLSAGVQETQYF. The DNA of the CDR3 is TGTGCCAGCAGCCTCTCCGCGGGGGTCCAAGAGACCCAGTACTTC. The rearrangement uses TRBV6-5 and TRBJ2-5; 7 positions match TRBD2. The junction had 8 bases not matched to a gene; V was cut back by 6 bases and J by 1 base. The CDR3 sequence is 15 residues long. CDR1 is MNHEY and CDR2 is SVGAGI in the germline V gene.

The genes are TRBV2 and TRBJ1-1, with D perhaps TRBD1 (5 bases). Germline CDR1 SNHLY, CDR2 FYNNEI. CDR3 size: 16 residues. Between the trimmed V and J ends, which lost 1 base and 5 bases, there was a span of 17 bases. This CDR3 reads CASSEVGQGKGTEAFF. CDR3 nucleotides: TGTGCCAGCAGTGAAGTAGGTCAGGGAAAGGGAACTGAAGCTTTCTTT.

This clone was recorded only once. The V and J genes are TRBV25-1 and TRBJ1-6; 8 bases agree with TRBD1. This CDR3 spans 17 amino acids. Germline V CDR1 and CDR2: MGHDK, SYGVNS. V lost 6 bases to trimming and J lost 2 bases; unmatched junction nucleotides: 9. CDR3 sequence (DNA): TGTGCCAGCAGCGCCCAGACAGGGGCCGCCTATAATTCACCCCTCCACTTT. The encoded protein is CASSAQTGAAYNSPLHF.

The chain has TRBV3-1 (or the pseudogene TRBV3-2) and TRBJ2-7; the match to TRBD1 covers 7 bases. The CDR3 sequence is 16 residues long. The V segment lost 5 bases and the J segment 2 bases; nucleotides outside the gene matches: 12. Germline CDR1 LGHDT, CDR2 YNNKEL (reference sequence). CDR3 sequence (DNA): TGTGCCAGCAGCAGTTCTCCCCAGGGGGTCCCCTACGAGCAGTACTTC. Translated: CASSSSPQGVPYEQYF.

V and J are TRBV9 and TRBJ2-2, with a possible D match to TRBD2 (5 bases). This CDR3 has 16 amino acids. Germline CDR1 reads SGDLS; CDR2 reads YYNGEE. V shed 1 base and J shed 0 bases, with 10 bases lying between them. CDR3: CASSVRRVSNTGELFF. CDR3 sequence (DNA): TGTGCCAGCAGCGTACGGCGGGTATCGAACACCGGGGAGCTGTTTTTT.

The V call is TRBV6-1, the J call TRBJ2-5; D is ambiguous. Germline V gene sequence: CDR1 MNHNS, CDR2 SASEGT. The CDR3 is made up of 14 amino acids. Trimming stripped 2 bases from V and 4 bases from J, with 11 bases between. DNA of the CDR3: TGTGCCAGCAGTGAATATGGGCAGGTAGAGACCCAGTACTTC. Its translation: CASSEYGQVETQYF.

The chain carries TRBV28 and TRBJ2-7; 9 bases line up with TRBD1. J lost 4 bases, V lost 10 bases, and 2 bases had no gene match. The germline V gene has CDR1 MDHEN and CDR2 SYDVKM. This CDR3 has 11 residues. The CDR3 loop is CAIGTGYEQYF. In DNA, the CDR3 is TGTGCCATAGGGACAGGGTACGAGCAGTACTTC.

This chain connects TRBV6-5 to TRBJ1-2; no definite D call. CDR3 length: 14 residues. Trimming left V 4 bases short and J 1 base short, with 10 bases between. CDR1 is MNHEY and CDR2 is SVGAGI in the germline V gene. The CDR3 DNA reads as TGTGCCAGCAGTTTATCGAGGGTTAACTATGGCTACACCTTC. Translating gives CASSLSRVNYGYTF.

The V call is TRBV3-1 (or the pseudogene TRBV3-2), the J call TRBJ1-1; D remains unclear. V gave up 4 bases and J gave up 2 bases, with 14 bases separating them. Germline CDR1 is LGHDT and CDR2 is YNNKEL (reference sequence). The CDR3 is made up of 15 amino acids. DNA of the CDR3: TGTGCCAGCAGCCGTTCATTAACAGCTAACACTGAAGCTTTCTTT. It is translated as CASSRSLTANTEAFF.

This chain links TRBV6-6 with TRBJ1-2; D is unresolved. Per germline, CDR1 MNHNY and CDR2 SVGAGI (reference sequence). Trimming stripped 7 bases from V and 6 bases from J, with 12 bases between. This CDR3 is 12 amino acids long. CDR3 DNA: TGTGCCAGCATCGGCGGTCGGGATGGCTACACCTTC. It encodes CASIGGRDGYTF.

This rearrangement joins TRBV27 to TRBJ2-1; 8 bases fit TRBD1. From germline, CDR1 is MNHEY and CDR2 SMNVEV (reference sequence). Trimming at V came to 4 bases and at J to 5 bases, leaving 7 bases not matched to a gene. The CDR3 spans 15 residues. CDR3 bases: TGTGCCAGCAGTTCCGACAGGGGAAAAGACAATGAGCAGTTCTTC. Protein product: CASSSDRGKDNEQFF.

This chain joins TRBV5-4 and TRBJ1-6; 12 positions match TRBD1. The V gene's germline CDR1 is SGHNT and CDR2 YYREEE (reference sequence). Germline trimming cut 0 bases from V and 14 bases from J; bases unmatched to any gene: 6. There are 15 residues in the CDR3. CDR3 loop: CASSLVGQGAKALHF. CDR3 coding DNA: TGTGCCAGCAGCTTGGTGGGACAGGGGGCAAAGGCCCTCCACTTT.

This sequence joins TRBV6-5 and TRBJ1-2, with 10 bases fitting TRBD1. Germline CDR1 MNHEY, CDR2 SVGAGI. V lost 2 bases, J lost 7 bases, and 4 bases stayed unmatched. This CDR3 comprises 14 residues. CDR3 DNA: TGTGCCAGCAGTTACGGTGGGGACAGGGGTGGCTACACCTTC. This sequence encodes CASSYGGDRGGYTF.

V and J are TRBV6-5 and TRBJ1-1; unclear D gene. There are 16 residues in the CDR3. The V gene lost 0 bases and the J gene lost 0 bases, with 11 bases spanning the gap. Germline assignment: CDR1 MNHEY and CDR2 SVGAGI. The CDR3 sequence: CASSYSRVNVNTEAFF. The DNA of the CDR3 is TGTGCCAGCAGTTACTCGCGGGTTAACGTGAACACTGAAGCTTTCTTT.

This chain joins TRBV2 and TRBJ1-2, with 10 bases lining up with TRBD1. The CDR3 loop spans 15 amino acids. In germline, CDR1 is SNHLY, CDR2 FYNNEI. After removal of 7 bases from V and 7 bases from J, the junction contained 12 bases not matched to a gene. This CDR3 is CASTQTGTGAGGYTF. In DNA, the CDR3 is TGTGCCAGCACGCAAACCGGGACAGGGGCGGGTGGCTACACCTTC.

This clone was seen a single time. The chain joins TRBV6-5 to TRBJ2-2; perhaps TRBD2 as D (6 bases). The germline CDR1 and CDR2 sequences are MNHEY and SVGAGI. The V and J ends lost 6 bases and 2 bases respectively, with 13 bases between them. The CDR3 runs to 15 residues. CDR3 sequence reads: CASSPGLANTGELFF. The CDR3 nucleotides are TGTGCCAGCAGCCCGGGACTGGCAAACACCGGGGAGCTGTTTTTT.

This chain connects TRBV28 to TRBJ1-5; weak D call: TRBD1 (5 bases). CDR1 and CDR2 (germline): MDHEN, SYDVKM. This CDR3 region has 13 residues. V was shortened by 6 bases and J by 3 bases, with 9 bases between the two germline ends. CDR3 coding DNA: TGTGCCAGCAGCTCAGGGTACAATCAGCCCCAGCATTTT. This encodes CASSSGYNQPQHF.

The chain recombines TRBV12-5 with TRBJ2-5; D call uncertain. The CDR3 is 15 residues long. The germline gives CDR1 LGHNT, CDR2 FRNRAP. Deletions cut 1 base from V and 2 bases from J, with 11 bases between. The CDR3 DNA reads TGTGCTAGTGGTTTGGGGGCAGGTCTTCAAGAGACCCAGTACTTC. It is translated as CASGLGAGLQETQYF.

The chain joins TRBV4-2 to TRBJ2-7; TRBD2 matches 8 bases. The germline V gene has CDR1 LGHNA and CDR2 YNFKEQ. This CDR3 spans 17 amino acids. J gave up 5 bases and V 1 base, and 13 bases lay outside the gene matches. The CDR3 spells CASSQASGGQKRDEQYF. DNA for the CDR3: TGTGCCAGCAGCCAAGCGAGCGGGGGCCAAAAAAGGGACGAGCAGTACTTC.

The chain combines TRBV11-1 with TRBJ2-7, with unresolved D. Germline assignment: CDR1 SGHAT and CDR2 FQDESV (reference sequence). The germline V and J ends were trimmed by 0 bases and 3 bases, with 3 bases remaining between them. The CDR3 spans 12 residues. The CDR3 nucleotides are TGTGCCAGCAGCTTAGCCGGCTACGAGCAGTACTTC. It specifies CASSLAGYEQYF.

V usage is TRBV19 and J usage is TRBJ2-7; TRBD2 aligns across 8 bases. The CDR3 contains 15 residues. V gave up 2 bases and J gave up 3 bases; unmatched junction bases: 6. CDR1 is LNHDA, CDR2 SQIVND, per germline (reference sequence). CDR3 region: CASSIKAAGGYEQYF. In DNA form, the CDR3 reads TGTGCCAGTAGTATAAAGGCGGCGGGAGGCTACGAGCAGTACTTC.

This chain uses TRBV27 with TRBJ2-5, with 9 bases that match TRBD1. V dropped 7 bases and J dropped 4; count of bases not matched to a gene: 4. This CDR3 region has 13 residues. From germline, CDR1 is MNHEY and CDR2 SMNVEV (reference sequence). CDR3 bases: TGTGCCAGCAAAAGGGACAGGGCAGAGACCCAGTACTTC. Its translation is CASKRDRAETQYF.

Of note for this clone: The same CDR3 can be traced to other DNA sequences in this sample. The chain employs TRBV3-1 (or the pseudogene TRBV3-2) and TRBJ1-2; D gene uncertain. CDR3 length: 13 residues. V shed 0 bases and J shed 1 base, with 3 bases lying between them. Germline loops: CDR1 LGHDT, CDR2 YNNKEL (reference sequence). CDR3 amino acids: CASSQDHNYGYTF. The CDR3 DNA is TGTGCCAGCAGCCAAGACCATAACTATGGCTACACCTTC.

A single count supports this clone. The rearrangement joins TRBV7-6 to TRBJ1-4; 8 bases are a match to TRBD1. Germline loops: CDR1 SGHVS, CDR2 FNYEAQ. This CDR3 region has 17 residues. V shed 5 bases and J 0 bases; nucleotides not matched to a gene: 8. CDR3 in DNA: TGTGCCAGCAGCCCGAGACAGGGGAGGTCAACTAATGAAAAACTGTTTTTT. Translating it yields CASSPRQGRSTNEKLFF.

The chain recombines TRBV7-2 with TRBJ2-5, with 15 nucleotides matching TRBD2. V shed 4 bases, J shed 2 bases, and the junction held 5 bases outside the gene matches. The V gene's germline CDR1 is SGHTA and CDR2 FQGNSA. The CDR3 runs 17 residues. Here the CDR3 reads CASSSPGLAGGQETQYF. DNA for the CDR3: TGTGCCAGCAGCTCACCCGGACTAGCGGGGGGGCAAGAGACCCAGTACTTC.

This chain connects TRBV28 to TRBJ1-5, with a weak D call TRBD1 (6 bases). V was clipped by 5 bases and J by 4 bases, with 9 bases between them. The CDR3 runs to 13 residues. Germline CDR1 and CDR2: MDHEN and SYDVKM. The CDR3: CASSTGINQPQHF. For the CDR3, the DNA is TGTGCCAGCAGTACAGGGATAAATCAGCCCCAGCATTTT. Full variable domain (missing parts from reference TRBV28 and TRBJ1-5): DVKVTQSSRYLVKRTGEKVFLECVQDMDHENMFWYRQDPGLGLRLIYFSYDVKMKEKGDIPEGYSVSREKKERFSLILESASTNQTSMYLCASSTGINQPQHFGDGTRLSIL.